Listed here are 32 T cell receptor beta chains from one sample, sequenced in a study of T-cell reconstitution after alpha-beta-depleted transplantation in children. A library of TCRbeta sequences, prepared with unique molecular identifiers, was generated. TCRdb reanalysed the PCR reads using MiXCR and keeps one entry per CDR3 protein. The table records roughly 6,100 distinct CDR3 sequences, roughly a sixth of them present only once. This sample comprised PBMCs, mostly from graft donor cells, obtained 180 days after TCRalphabeta/CD19-depleted stem cell transplant. These receptors originate from a patient aged 2-10 years who had a stem cell transplant for inherited bone marrow failure, so the T cells may come from the graft donor.

The chain recombines TRBV10-3 with TRBJ2-2; tentative D call: TRBD2 (7 bases). Germline values: CDR1 ENHRY, CDR2 SYGVKD. The V gene lost 1 base and the J gene lost 6 bases, with 18 bases spanning the gap. This CDR3 contains 17 residues. The CDR3 sequence is CAISEWGGVGSAGELFF. The CDR3 coding sequence is TGTGCCATCAGTGAGTGGGGGGGCGTCGGCAGCGCCGGGGAGCTGTTTTTT.

This clonotype was detected ten times or more. This rearrangement joins TRBV20-1 to TRBJ2-2; D gene ambiguous. This CDR3 has 15 amino acids. Germline lookup yields CDR1 DFQATT and CDR2 SNEGSKA (reference sequence). Trimming removed 4 bases at V and 2 bases at J, with 14 bases between. CDR3 sequence reads: CSAKPLRTNTGELFF. DNA of the CDR3: TGCAGTGCTAAGCCTCTCCGTACTAACACCGGGGAGCTGTTTTTT.

This clonotype was observed many times. The chain has TRBV12-3 or TRBV12-4 and TRBJ2-1; the match to TRBD2 covers 8 bases. V lost 2 bases, J lost 5 bases, and 5 bases stayed unmatched. The CDR3 extends over 15 amino acids. This CDR3 is CASSLRREANNEQFF. The CDR3 region has the DNA TGTGCCAGCAGTTTAAGGCGGGAGGCAAACAATGAGCAGTTCTTC.

Ten or more counts support this clonotype. The CDR3 DNA follows: TGCGCCAGCAGCTTCCAGGGAGACCCCTACAATGAGCAGTTCTTC. It specifies CASSFQGDPYNEQFF. V usage is TRBV5-1 and J usage is TRBJ2-1, with D tentatively TRBD1 or TRBD2 (5 bases each). Germline CDR1 and CDR2: SGHRS and YFSETQ. Trimming took off 2 bases at V and 2 bases at J, with 11 bases between the two ends. CDR3 length equals 15 residues.

In this sample, this clonotype turned up many times. The V call is TRBV5-1, the J call TRBJ1-2; 9 nucleotides match TRBD1. The V and J ends lost 4 bases and 6 bases, in that order; junction bases with no gene match: 7. CDR3 length equals 14 residues. The germline CDR1 and CDR2 sequences are SGHRS and YFSETQ. CDR3 DNA sequence: TGCGCCAGCAGCGTTCCGGGACAGGGCCATGGCTACACCTTC. Translation gives CASSVPGQGHGYTF.

This clonotype has at least ten counts. The gene calls are TRBV7-9 and TRBJ2-5; maybe TRBD2 (6 bases). V was shortened by 11 bases and J by 5 bases, with 27 bases between the two germline ends. This CDR3 spans 16 amino acids. Germline V gives CDR1 SEHNR, CDR2 FQNEAQ (reference sequence). CDR3 nucleotide sequence: TGTGCCCCTTCACCTTGGAGGGCCCCGGGCCAGGAGACCCAGTACTTC. This gives the protein CAPSPWRAPGQETQYF.

This clonotype was found many times. The J gene is TRBJ2-2, the V gene TRBV12-3 or TRBV12-4; D gene unclear. V gave up 4 bases and J gave up 6 bases, with 6 bases separating them. CDR3 length: 12 residues. In DNA form, the CDR3 reads TGTGCCAGCAGTTATCAGCCCGGGGAGCTGTTTTTT. It translates to CASSYQPGELFF.

This clonotype showed up many times. The chain combines TRBV6-4 with TRBJ2-7, with 11 bases aligning to TRBD2. CDR3 length: 18 amino acids. Trimming cost V 6 bases and J 2 bases; bases outside gene matches: 15. CDR1 MRHNA and CDR2 SNTAGT come from the germline V gene. The CDR3 sequence: CASRQGLAEACMAYEQYF. As DNA, the CDR3 is TGTGCCAGCAGGCAGGGACTAGCGGAAGCATGTATGGCCTACGAGCAGTACTTC.

This clonotype occurred many times. The chain links TRBV5-1 to TRBJ2-1; 7 bases fit TRBD2. Looked up from germline, CDR1 is SGHRS and CDR2 is YFSETQ. After removal of 4 bases from V and 7 bases from J, the junction contained 2 bases not matched to a gene. CDR3 length: 12 residues. Here the CDR3 reads CASSQRGNEQFF. The DNA of the CDR3 is TGCGCCAGCAGCCAGCGGGGAAATGAGCAGTTCTTC.

This clonotype was observed many times. The chain carries TRBV5-1 and TRBJ1-1; D possibly corresponds to TRBD1 (5 bases). The V end lost 0 bases, the J end lost 5 bases, and 14 bases lay between the germline ends. The germline V gene encodes CDR1 SGHRS and CDR2 YFSETQ. The CDR3 has 15 amino acids. Here the CDR3 reads CASSLAPGVRTEAFF. The CDR3 DNA is TGCGCCAGCAGCTTGGCCCCGGGGGTGCGAACTGAAGCTTTCTTT.

This clonotype was seen ten or more times. The CDR3 DNA reads as TGTGCCACCAGTGATTCCTCGGATGAAAAACTGTTTTTT. Encoded protein: CATSDSSDEKLFF. The chain employs TRBV24-1 and TRBJ1-4; D gene unclear. Trimming removed 2 bases from V and 6 bases from J, with 6 bases in between. Germline values: CDR1 KGHDR, CDR2 SFDVKD. The CDR3 length is 13 residues.

In its sample, this clonotype was seen many times. This chain joins TRBV7-9 and TRBJ1-1, with D possibly being TRBD1 (5 bases). Trimming took off 0 bases at V and 8 bases at J, with 13 bases between the two ends. Germline V gene data show CDR1 as SEHNR and CDR2 as FQNEAQ (reference sequence). This CDR3 has 14 residues. CDR3 nucleotides: TGTGCCAGCAGCTTAGCTAGTAGGGGTGGGGAAGCTTTCTTT. Its protein product is CASSLASRGGEAFF.

This clonotype was counted at least ten times. This chain joins TRBV15 and TRBJ2-1; maybe TRBD2 (6 bases). The V end lost 5 bases, the J end lost 2 bases, and 16 bases lay between the germline ends. Germline V lookup: CDR1 LNHNV, CDR2 YYDKDF (reference sequence). The CDR3 covers 16 residues. The CDR3 region has the DNA TGTGCCACCAGCCCCCACGGGGCGGGAACCTACAATGAGCAGTTCTTC. It specifies CATSPHGAGTYNEQFF.

This clonotype occurred many times. J is TRBJ2-5 and V is TRBV6-1; a weak D match, TRBD2 (6 bases). The V gene lost 6 bases and the J gene lost 0 bases, with 14 bases spanning the gap. The V gene's germline CDR1 is MNHNS and CDR2 SASEGT. This CDR3 comprises 15 residues. CDR3 residues: CASRTRREYQETQYF. The CDR3 region has the DNA TGTGCCAGCAGAACTAGGAGGGAATACCAAGAGACCCAGTACTTC.

This clonotype was seen many times. This rearrangement joins TRBV24-1 to TRBJ2-3; D might be TRBD1 or TRBD2, each matching 5 bases. The CDR3 totals 17 residues. V was cut by 5 bases and J by 0 bases, with 17 bases left in between. The germline gives CDR1 KGHDR, CDR2 SFDVKD. The CDR3 sequence: CATSGERTPTSTDTQYF. The CDR3 bases are TGTGCCACCAGTGGGGAGCGGACACCTACTAGCACAGATACGCAGTATTTT.

The sample holds many counts of this clonotype. V usage is TRBV6-2 or TRBV6-3 and J usage is TRBJ2-6; D perhaps matches TRBD2 (5 bases). The CDR3 extends over 15 amino acids. Germline lookup yields CDR1 MNHEY and CDR2 SVGEGT. The V and J ends lost 2 bases and 2 bases respectively, with 7 bases between them. Written as DNA, the CDR3 is TGTGCCAGCAGTTACGGAGGAACTGGGGCCAACGTCCTGACTTTC. Translated: CASSYGGTGANVLTF.

The genes are TRBV28 and TRBJ2-2, with D unresolved. The CDR3 is made up of 14 amino acids. CDR1 is MDHEN, CDR2 SYDVKM, per germline. V shed 7 bases and J shed 4 bases, with 13 bases lying between them. In nucleotides, the CDR3 is TGTGCCAGCACCCTGCAGGCGGCCACCGGGGAGCTGTTTTTT. This translates into CASTLQAATGELFF.

The table lists this clonotype with many counts. The chain carries TRBV7-2 and TRBJ1-1; no definite D call. The CDR3 spans 14 residues. Trimming removed 2 bases at V and 6 bases at J, with 13 bases between. Germline loops: CDR1 SGHTA, CDR2 FQGNSA. CDR3 nucleotides: TGTGCCAGCAGCTTAAATACAGTAGTTTCTGAAGCTTTCTTT. It specifies CASSLNTVVSEAFF.

This clonotype was counted many times. The rearrangement uses TRBV7-6 and TRBJ1-5; D is uncertain. The V end lost 1 base, the J end lost 4 bases, and 11 bases lay between the germline ends. The CDR3 contains 15 residues. From germline, CDR1 is SGHVS and CDR2 FNYEAQ. CDR3 in amino acids: CASSLEGELNQPQHF. The CDR3 nucleotides read TGTGCCAGCAGCTTAGAGGGAGAACTTAATCAGCCCCAGCATTTT.

The chain carries TRBV20-1 and TRBJ2-5; D is unresolved. Trimming pared 1 base from V and 4 bases from J, leaving 1 base between. The CDR3 is 10 residues long. The germline V gene has CDR1 DFQATT and CDR2 SNEGSKA (reference sequence). The CDR3 DNA reads TGCAGTGCTAGAGTAGAGACCCAGTACTTC. Translated: CSARVETQYF.

This clonotype was recorded at least ten times. V and J are TRBV20-1 and TRBJ1-6, with D unresolved. The CDR3 length is 10 residues. Trimming took 4 bases from V and 14 from J, leaving 9 bases between them. In germline, CDR1 is DFQATT, CDR2 SNEGSKA (reference sequence). The CDR3 DNA sequence: TGCAGTGCTAAGGCAACGTCCCTCCACTTT. It translates to CSAKATSLHF.

This clonotype was picked up many times. The chain joins TRBV4-2 to TRBJ2-5; TRBD2 is a possible D gene (6 bases). CDR1 is LGHNA and CDR2 is YNFKEQ in the germline V gene. The length of the CDR3 is 15 residues. Trimming shortened V by 0 bases and J by 5 bases, and 13 bases separated the two germline ends. For the CDR3, the DNA is TGTGCCAGCAGCCAAGATCCGGGAGTGGATGAGACCCAGTACTTC. Translating it yields CASSQDPGVDETQYF.

This clonotype was observed at least ten times. The rearrangement joins TRBV4-1 to TRBJ2-1; TRBD1 might be the D (5 bases). V was trimmed by 4 bases and J by 0 bases, leaving 7 bases between them. The CDR3 extends over 14 amino acids. Germline CDR1 and CDR2: MGHRA and YSYEKL. The CDR3 here is CASSRTSSYNEQFF. The CDR3 nucleotides are TGCGCCAGCAGCCGGACAAGCTCCTACAATGAGCAGTTCTTC.

This clonotype has ten or more counts. The CDR3 region is CASTLGRQETQYF. DNA for the CDR3: TGTGCCAGCACCCTGGGACGACAAGAGACCCAGTACTTC. The chain couples TRBV2 to TRBJ2-5; tentatively, D is TRBD1 or TRBD2 (5 bases each). V was shortened by 7 bases and J by 2 bases, with 11 bases between the two germline ends. This CDR3 is built from 13 residues. From germline, CDR1 is SNHLY and CDR2 FYNNEI.

The sample holds many counts of this clonotype. The rearrangement links TRBV7-2 to TRBJ2-7, with D perhaps TRBD1 or TRBD2 (5 bases each). The CDR3 spans 16 residues. Germline V gives CDR1 SGHTA, CDR2 FQGNSA. V gave up 5 bases and J gave up 0 bases, with 17 bases separating them. The CDR3 nucleotides read TGTGCCAGCAGCCGGGTGGGGACGTCGAGCTCCTACGAGCAGTACTTC. It specifies CASSRVGTSSSYEQYF.

The rearrangement links TRBV28 to TRBJ2-1, with D possibly being TRBD1 or TRBD2 (5 bases each). The CDR3 covers 15 residues. V lost 8 bases and J lost 9, with 23 bases in between. Per germline, CDR1 MDHEN and CDR2 SYDVKM. The CDR3 spells CASGLSGTPSSEQFF. CDR3 in DNA: TGTGCCAGCGGACTTTCGGGGACCCCTTCATCTGAGCAGTTCTTC.

This clonotype has just one count. A much larger clone is a single base away; this may be a read error. The chain has TRBV7-9 and TRBJ2-7; TRBD1 agrees at 8 bases. In germline, CDR1 is SEHNR, CDR2 FQNEAQ (reference sequence). The CDR3 loop spans 14 amino acids. In DNA, the CDR3 is TGTGCCAGGAGCTTAGTGAACAGGGGGAGCGAGCAGTACTTC. Translating it yields CARSLVNRGSEQYF. The whole variable domain, filled in from reference TRBV7-9 and TRBJ2-7, reads DTGVSQNPRHKITKRGQNVTFRCDPISEHNRLYWYRQTLGQGPEFLTYFQNEAQLEKSRLLSDRFSAERPKGSFSTLEIQRTEQGDSAMYLCARSLVNRGSEQYFGPGTRLTVT.

This clonotype has a count of ten or more. CDR3 protein: CASSLDLAPWGTYEQYF. Written as DNA, the CDR3 is TGTGCCAGCAGCTTAGATTTGGCTCCTTGGGGAACCTACGAGCAGTACTTC. The chain links TRBV11-2 to TRBJ2-7; D gene unclear. Germline V gene data show CDR1 as SGHAT and CDR2 as FQNNGV. There are 17 residues in the CDR3. V was cut by 0 bases and J by 2 bases, with 17 bases left in between. Based on the CDR3 plus reference TRBV11-2 and TRBJ2-7, the full variable domain is EAGVAQSPRYKIIEKRQSVAFWCNPISGHATLYWYQQILGQGPKLLIQFQNNGVVDDSQLPKDRFSAERLKGVDSTLKIQPAKLEDSAVYLCASSLDLAPWGTYEQYFGPGTRLTVT.

The table lists this clonotype with many counts. This chain links TRBV7-2 with TRBJ2-7; D gene unclear. Looked up from germline, CDR1 is SGHTA and CDR2 is FQGNSA. V lost 5 bases and J 3 bases, leaving 8 bases between the germline ends. The CDR3 extends over 12 amino acids. CDR3 protein: CASSLTGYEQYF. The CDR3 nucleotides are TGTGCCAGCAGCCTTACGGGCTACGAGCAGTACTTC.

This clonotype came up many times. The V and J genes are TRBV7-9 and TRBJ2-5; weak D call: TRBD2 (6 bases). This CDR3 has 14 amino acids. Germline lookup yields CDR1 SEHNR and CDR2 FQNEAQ (reference sequence). The V gene lost 6 bases and the J gene lost 5 bases, with 16 bases spanning the gap. CDR3 sequence reads: CASRSERGGETQYF. The CDR3 DNA is TGTGCCAGCAGAAGTGAGAGGGGAGGTGAGACCCAGTACTTC.

Ten or more counts support this clonotype. The chain is built from TRBV4-3 and TRBJ2-5; D gene unclear. CDR3 length: 14 residues. Germline CDR1 LGHNA, CDR2 YSLEER. V was pared by 8 bases and J by 3 bases, with 16 bases between. The CDR3 region has the DNA TGCGCCAGCCAAGATCGGGCAGAAGAAGAGACCCAGTACTTC. Translation: CASQDRAEEETQYF.

On this clonotype itself: A much larger clone sits a single nucleotide away, making a read error possible. CDR3 sequence: CASSLLPGSYNGQFF. The CDR3 DNA reads as TGTGCCAGCAGCCTTCTACCGGGGTCCTACAATGGGCAGTTCTTC. This sequence joins TRBV3-1 and TRBJ2-1; D may be TRBD2 (5 bases). Germline CDR1 reads LGHDT; CDR2 reads YNNKEL (reference sequence). The CDR3 totals 15 residues.